This TCR beta chain was documented in a study of T cell repertoires in cytomegalovirus infection. Study-wide context: Shared public TCR beta signatures pointed to both CMV infection and a matching HLA type. Study findings and constraints: Dominant in the ex vivo response were TCR beta clonotypes restricted by HLA-C and specific for CMV. Identification of carriers of CMV plus the relevant HLA was achieved through cumulative public TCR beta family frequency.

The CDR3 spans 16 residues. Germline assignment: CDR1 SGHVS and CDR2 FNYEAQ. V was clipped by 3 bases and J by 2 bases, with 15 bases between them. This clonotype was detected a few times. Antigen: not known. TCRdb re-called the reads with MiXCR, one entry per CDR3 protein. The table records some 800,000 distinct CDR3 sequences, roughly 33% of them present only once. The gene calls are TRBV7-6 and TRBJ2-3; perhaps D is TRBD1 or TRBD2 (5 bases each). The origin of this receptor is a human donor in good health (CMV status not recorded). Some clones in this sample may be carry-over from other donors' samples. The sequenced sample was cultured CD8+ T cells from PBMCs, obtained from culture after CMV antigen stimulation. CDR3 in amino acids: CASSFKGPSTTDTQYF. As DNA, the CDR3 is TGTGCCAGCAGCTTTAAGGGACCTAGTACCACAGATACGCAGTATTTT.